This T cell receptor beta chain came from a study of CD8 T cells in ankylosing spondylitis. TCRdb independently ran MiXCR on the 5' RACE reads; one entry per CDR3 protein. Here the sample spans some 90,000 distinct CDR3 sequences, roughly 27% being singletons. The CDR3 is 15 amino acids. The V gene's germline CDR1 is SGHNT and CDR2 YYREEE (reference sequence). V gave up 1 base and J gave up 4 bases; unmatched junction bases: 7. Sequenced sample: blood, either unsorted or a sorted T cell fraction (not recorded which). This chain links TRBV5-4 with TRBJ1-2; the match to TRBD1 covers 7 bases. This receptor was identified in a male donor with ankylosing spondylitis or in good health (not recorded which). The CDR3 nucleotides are TGTGCCAGCAGCTTGATCTACAGGGGCGTCTATGGCTACACCTTC. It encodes CASSLIYRGVYGYTF.